Following are 4 T cell receptor beta chains from one sample sequenced in a study of CD8+ T cells in alopecia areata. Following extraction, RNA underwent reverse transcription to cDNA, which served as the sequencing template. Some clones are missing from TCRdb's copy, which holds only in-frame ones; the method was immunoSEQ multiplex PCR. The sample includes around 120,000 clones, 60% to 65% of them seen just once. The sample's treatment: oral pan-JAK inhibitor, 5-10 mg twice daily. Specimen: CD4+ T cells sorted from blood, collected at week 4, from a patient treated with tofacitinib. The receptors were sampled from a human donor with alopecia areata.

This chain joins TRBV4-2 and TRBJ2-7; 10 bases align to TRBD2. Trimming took 1 base from V and 2 from J; bases not matched to a gene: 11. The CDR3 length is 18 residues. The germline V gene has CDR1 LGHNA and CDR2 YNFKEQ. The CDR3 spells CASSQVHGLAGDPYEQYF. The DNA for the CDR3 is TGTGCCAGCAGCCAAGTGCACGGGCTAGCGGGGGACCCCTACGAGCAGTACTTC.

Written as DNA, the CDR3 is TGTGCCAGCAGCTTACTGGAAGACTACGAGCAGTACTTC. The encoded protein is CASSLLEDYEQYF. The rearrangement links TRBV7-9 to TRBJ2-7; no reliable D call. CDR1 is SEHNR and CDR2 is FQNEAQ in the germline V gene (reference sequence). V was cut by 2 bases and J by 3 bases, with 8 bases left in between. The CDR3 runs to 13 residues.

This clone has just a few counts. In DNA form, the CDR3 reads TGTGCCAGCAGCTCAACCAGGGATGGCGCAGATACGCAGTATTTT. Translated, it gives CASSSTRDGADTQYF. The chain combines TRBV9 with TRBJ2-3, with D possibly being TRBD1 (5 bases). The ends were cut back, 4 bases at V and 4 bases at J, with 16 bases in the middle. This CDR3 has 15 residues. Looked up from germline, CDR1 is SGDLS and CDR2 is YYNGEE.

The chain couples TRBV7-2 to TRBJ2-3; 9 nucleotides agree with TRBD2. Germline CDR1 and CDR2: SGHTA and FQGNSA. This CDR3 comprises 17 residues. Germline trimming cut 2 bases from V and 4 bases from J; bases unmatched to any gene: 10. The CDR3, as DNA: TGTGCCAGCAGCTTAAACGGCGGGGGGGCCATCGCAGATACGCAGTATTTT. This sequence encodes CASSLNGGGAIADTQYF.